The 30 T cell receptor beta chains presented below share a single source sample, sequenced in a study of monozygotic twins with inflammatory bowel disease. From the 5' RACE reads, TCRdb lists one entry per CDR3 protein and no DNA. The sample holds about 450,000 distinct CDR3 sequences. What was sequenced was blood. The receptors originated from a human donor with ulcerative colitis or Crohn's disease, or a healthy co-twin of an affected twin (not recorded which).

The V and J genes are TRBV29-1 and TRBJ2-2. The CDR3 runs to 13 residues. Per germline, CDR1 SQVTM and CDR2 ANQGSEA. This CDR3 reads CSVRGLYTGELFF.

The chain combines TRBV27 with TRBJ1-2; TCRdb proposes TRBD1, but this gene call is untestable without DNA. CDR3 length: 12 residues. Germline values: CDR1 MNHEY, CDR2 SMNVEV (reference sequence). CDR3 residues: CACRGGAGGYTF.

The chain joins TRBV13 to TRBJ2-2. The germline gives CDR1 PRHDT, CDR2 FYEKMQ (reference sequence). CDR3 length equals 15 residues. The CDR3 loop reads CASQRPHGETGELFF.

V and J are TRBV7-2 and TRBJ2-5; TCRdb's D gene call, TRBD2, goes unchecked for lack of DNA. There are 14 residues in the CDR3. Germline-derived CDR1 and CDR2 are SGHTA and FQGNSA. CDR3 loop: CASSLRGGHQTQYF.

V is TRBV12-3 or TRBV12-4 and J is TRBJ2-5; without DNA, the TCRdb call of TRBD1 cannot be checked. The CDR3 is made up of 15 amino acids. This CDR3 is CASSNQGANTETQYF.

This rearrangement joins TRBV27 to TRBJ2-7. The CDR3 covers 14 residues. CDR1 and CDR2 from the germline V gene are MNHEY and SMNVEV (reference sequence). The CDR3 here is CASSLFGQPYEQYF.

This chain's CDR3 is CASSPEDRGHAYEQYF. The chain couples TRBV4-3 to TRBJ2-7; TCRdb's D call of TRBD1 is untestable without DNA. CDR3 size: 16 residues. Germline CDR1 is LGHNA and CDR2 is YSLEER.

The rearrangement joins TRBV5-1 to TRBJ2-2; TCRdb selects TRBD1, and the lack of DNA leaves this call unchecked. Germline values: CDR1 SGHRS, CDR2 YFSETQ. This CDR3 spans 15 amino acids. The CDR3 loop is CASSPRTENTGELFF.

The chain couples TRBV6-1 to TRBJ1-2; the TCRdb call, TRBD1, lacks DNA for checking. CDR1 MNHNS and CDR2 SASEGT come from the germline V gene. CDR3 length: 14 residues. CDR3 loop: CASSESPGARGYTF.

J is TRBJ2-2 and V is TRBV20-1. The CDR3 contains 14 residues. Germline V gives CDR1 DFQATT, CDR2 SNEGSKA (reference sequence). CDR3 sequence reads: CSARRSKNTGELFF.

CDR3 amino acids: CASSVALTGGRGNGELFF. The chain couples TRBV9 to TRBJ2-2; checking the TCRdb D call of TRBD1 is not possible without DNA. The CDR3 is 18 residues long. From germline, CDR1 is SGDLS and CDR2 YYNGEE.

The genes are TRBV5-1 and TRBJ2-6; there is no DNA to check the TCRdb D call of TRBD1. CDR3 size: 18 residues. CDR1 and CDR2 from the germline V gene are SGHRS and YFSETQ. The CDR3 is CASSSDGQAYSGANVLTF.

The CDR3 sequence: CSATDTSSYEQYF. The rearrangement joins TRBV29-1 to TRBJ2-7; TCRdb calls TRBD1, which cannot be checked without DNA. Germline V gene data show CDR1 as SQVTM and CDR2 as ANQGSEA. This CDR3 has 13 amino acids.

The rearrangement links TRBV20-1 to TRBJ1-2; without DNA, the TCRdb call of TRBD1 cannot be checked. The CDR3 sequence is 14 residues long. Germline CDR1 reads DFQATT; CDR2 reads SNEGSKA (reference sequence). The CDR3: CSASRQGLNYGYTF.

V usage is TRBV28 and J usage is TRBJ2-6. Germline V gene sequence: CDR1 MDHEN, CDR2 SYDVKM. The CDR3 has 13 residues. CDR3 in amino acids: CASMASGANVLTF. The full variable domain, its missing parts supplied by reference TRBV28 and TRBJ2-6, is DVKVTQSSRYLVKRTGEKVFLECVQDMDHENMFWYRQDPGLGLRLIYFSYDVKMKEKGDIPEGYSVSREKKERFSLILESASTNQTSMYLCASMASGANVLTFGAGSRLTVL.

V is TRBV7-2 and J is TRBJ1-2. The germline gives CDR1 SGHTA, CDR2 FQGNSA. This CDR3 is built from 13 residues. This CDR3 is CASSLYGIKGYTF.

This chain joins TRBV5-4 and TRBJ2-5; TCRdb lists TRBD2, though no DNA is available to test this call. The CDR3 loop spans 14 amino acids. CDR1 is SGHNT and CDR2 is YYREEE in the germline V gene (reference sequence). The CDR3 loop is CASRAGTSEETQYF. Using reference TRBV5-4 and TRBJ2-5 for the parts outside the CDR3, the full variable domain is ETGVTQSPTHLIKTRGQQVTLRCSSQSGHNTVSWYQQALGQGPQFIFQYYREEENGRGNFPPRFSGLQFPNYSSELNVNALELDDSALYLCASRAGTSEETQYFGPGTRLLVL.

The J gene is TRBJ2-2, the V gene TRBV19; TCRdb picks TRBD1, but there is no DNA to check that call. This CDR3 contains 17 residues. The germline V gene has CDR1 LNHDA and CDR2 SQIVND (reference sequence). CDR3 sequence reads: CASNPLGGADFTGELFF. Variable domain in full (rest from reference TRBV19 and TRBJ2-2): DGGITQSPKYLFRKEGQNVTLSCEQNLNHDAMYWYRQDPGQGLRLIYYSQIVNDFQKGDIAEGYSVSREKKESFPLTVTSAQKNPTAFYLCASNPLGGADFTGELFFGEGSRLTVL.

V and J are TRBV7-9 and TRBJ1-6. CDR3 size: 14 residues. Germline CDR1 is SEHNR and CDR2 is FQNEAQ (reference sequence). The CDR3 reads CASSLAGGVSPLHF. The entire variable domain, with the rest obtained from reference TRBV7-9 and TRBJ1-6, is as follows: DTGVSQNPRHKITKRGQNVTFRCDPISEHNRLYWYRQTLGQGPEFLTYFQNEAQLEKSRLLSDRFSAERPKGSFSTLEIQRTEQGDSAMYLCASSLAGGVSPLHFGNGTRLTVT.

This CDR3 is CASSLGPGTNEKLFF. The chain has TRBV7-9 and TRBJ1-4; there is no DNA to check the TCRdb D call of TRBD1. Germline V CDR1 and CDR2: SEHNR, FQNEAQ (reference sequence). The CDR3 extends over 15 amino acids.

The chain recombines TRBV20-1 with TRBJ1-4; TCRdb's D call, TRBD1, is unchecked because there is no DNA. Germline CDR1 is DFQATT and CDR2 is SNEGSKA (reference sequence). The CDR3 length is 12 residues. CDR3 amino acids: CSAAGASEKLFF.

The chain uses TRBV24-1 and TRBJ2-1; TCRdb proposes TRBD2, but this gene call is untestable without DNA. The germline CDR1 and CDR2 sequences are KGHDR and SFDVKD. The CDR3 consists of 16 residues. The CDR3 reads CATSDFTSGKYNEQFF.

The chain carries TRBV5-1 and TRBJ2-7; as DNA is missing, the TRBD1 call by TCRdb cannot be tested. The CDR3 covers 13 residues. CDR1 SGHRS and CDR2 YFSETQ come from the germline V gene. The CDR3 region is CASSRQGGYEQYF.

The rearrangement links TRBV3-1 to TRBJ2-1; TCRdb calls TRBD1, which cannot be checked without DNA. From germline, CDR1 is LGHDT and CDR2 YNNKEL (reference sequence). This CDR3 contains 19 residues. CDR3 sequence: CASSHGSAGAPISYNEQFF.

The chain has TRBV7-9 and TRBJ1-6; TCRdb indicates TRBD1, and absent DNA this call remains unverified. Per the germline V gene, CDR1 is SEHNR and CDR2 is FQNEAQ (reference sequence). The CDR3 runs to 15 residues. This CDR3 is CASSLRDSDNSPLHF.

This sequence joins TRBV6-1 and TRBJ1-1; TCRdb calls TRBD1, which cannot be checked without DNA. CDR3 length: 11 amino acids. Germline CDR1 is MNHNS and CDR2 is SASEGT. The CDR3 sequence: CASSEPGQGFF.

V usage is TRBV15 and J usage is TRBJ1-1; TCRdb gives TRBD1 as the D gene, but with no DNA this cannot be confirmed. In germline, CDR1 is LNHNV, CDR2 YYDKDF (reference sequence). This CDR3 is 13 amino acids long. The CDR3 sequence is CATSRARSTEAFF.

The chain joins TRBV4-2 to TRBJ2-1; the TRBD2 assignment by TCRdb is unverifiable without DNA. This CDR3 has 13 residues. Germline-derived CDR1 and CDR2 are LGHNA and YNFKEQ. The CDR3 loop reads CASSSGEDNEQFF.

The gene calls are TRBV28 and TRBJ2-3. This CDR3 comprises 13 residues. In germline, CDR1 is MDHEN, CDR2 SYDVKM. The CDR3 loop is CASSSFIRDTQYF.

V gene TRBV10-3 combines with J gene TRBJ2-3; TCRdb calls TRBD1, which cannot be checked without DNA. The CDR3 consists of 20 residues. Per the germline V gene, CDR1 is ENHRY and CDR2 is SYGVKD. The CDR3 protein is CAIAPPNRGSSRTSTDTQYF.